The 19 T cell receptor beta chains below all came from one sample that was sequenced in a study of post-analysis software for immune sequencing data (dated by TCRdb to the mid-2010s). Findings and caveats that apply to the study as a whole: Significantly higher frequencies in patients than in controls were found for about five TRBV segments, including TRBV5-6, TRBV5-1 and TRBV20-1.

Their antigens are not known. The library was produced with PCR. The sequencer listed for this sample is Illumina HiSeq 2500. To reduce PCR and sequencing biases, unique molecular identifiers were incorporated into the TCR beta cDNA libraries. TCRdb itself trimmed the public reads at Q25 with fastp, ran MiXCR and retained productive beta chains. Every CDR3 protein is listed once, alongside the most common genes and DNA of its rows. Recorded for this sample are 350,000 to 450,000 distinct CDR3 sequences; less than 40% of them occurred a single time. Roughly an eighth of the sample goes to the ten largest clones. The sample taken for sequencing was blood. Receptors were obtained from a girl aged 10 to 17 with multiple sclerosis.

Only one count was recorded for this clonotype. This chain uses TRBV7-2 with TRBJ2-7; D may be TRBD1 or TRBD2 (5 bases each). V shed 4 bases and J shed 4 bases, with 32 bases lying between them. CDR1 and CDR2 (germline): SGHTA, FQGNSA. This CDR3 is built from 20 residues. The CDR3 coding sequence is TGTGCCAGCAGCTCCCCTACCAACAAACATCTGGGGGTTCCTTCATACGAGCAGTACTTC. This codes for CASSSPTNKHLGVPSYEQYF.

This chain joins TRBV20-1 and TRBJ2-3, with 9 bases lining up with TRBD1. The CDR3 consists of 14 residues. Germline V lookup: CDR1 DFQATT, CDR2 SNEGSKA (reference sequence). V was clipped by 1 base and J by 6 bases; unmatched bases: 5. For the CDR3, the DNA is TGCAGTGCTAGAGCCGTCGACAGGGGGGATACGCAGTATTTT. It is translated as CSARAVDRGDTQYF.

The chain joins TRBV5-8 to TRBJ2-5, with 13 bases that match TRBD2. CDR1 SGHTS and CDR2 YDEGEE come from the germline V gene. After removal of 3 bases from V and 3 bases from J, the junction contained 2 bases not matched to a gene. This CDR3 spans 15 amino acids. CDR3 bases: TGTGCCAGCAGCTGGGGACTAGCGGGGAAAGAGACCCAGTACTTC. Protein product: CASSWGLAGKETQYF.

The chain joins TRBV20-1 to TRBJ1-5; 9 bases are a match to TRBD1. CDR1 DFQATT and CDR2 SNEGSKA come from the germline V gene (reference sequence). V gave up 6 bases and J gave up 6 bases; unmatched junction bases: 6. CDR3 length: 13 residues. CDR3 in amino acids: CSAQGQGSQPQHF. In nucleotides, the CDR3 is TGCAGTGCCCAGGGACAGGGTAGTCAGCCCCAGCATTTT.

This chain joins TRBV19 and TRBJ1-2; TRBD1 aligns across 8 bases. Germline trimming cut 6 bases from V and 5 bases from J; bases unmatched to any gene: 8. This CDR3 has 14 amino acids. The germline CDR1 and CDR2 sequences are LNHDA and SQIVND (reference sequence). In nucleotides, the CDR3 is TGTGCCAGTAGCCTAACCCGGACAGGGTATGGCTACACCTTC. This encodes CASSLTRTGYGYTF.

The chain links TRBV7-9 to TRBJ2-7, with D possibly called TRBD1 or TRBD2 (6 bases each). The V gene lost 5 bases and the J gene lost 3 bases, with 23 bases spanning the gap. The germline CDR1 and CDR2 sequences are SEHNR and FQNEAQ (reference sequence). The CDR3 runs 17 residues. The CDR3 DNA reads as TGTGCCAGCAGCCCCGGGGGCAGCGGGCGAAACCGCTACGAGCAGTACTTC. This encodes CASSPGGSGRNRYEQYF. The full variable domain, completed using reference TRBV7-9 and TRBJ2-7, is DTGVSQNPRHKITKRGQNVTFRCDPISEHNRLYWYRQTLGQGPEFLTYFQNEAQLEKSRLLSDRFSAERPKGSFSTLEIQRTEQGDSAMYLCASSPGGSGRNRYEQYFGPGTRLTVT.

J is TRBJ1-1 and V is TRBV12-5, with D possibly matching TRBD1 (6 bases). CDR3 length: 13 amino acids. Germline assignment: CDR1 LGHNT and CDR2 FRNRAP. Trimming removed 5 bases at V and 6 bases at J, with 13 bases between. CDR3 in amino acids: CASGPPNRAEAFF. The CDR3 DNA is TGTGCTAGTGGTCCGCCCAACAGGGCTGAAGCTTTCTTT.

This rearrangement joins TRBV29-1 to TRBJ1-1; D ambiguous. Germline V CDR1 and CDR2: SQVTM, ANQGSEA. The CDR3 runs to 14 residues. V dropped 7 bases and J dropped 0 bases, with 15 bases sitting between them. CDR3 loop: CSAAAQVLNTEAFF. The CDR3 region has the DNA TGCAGCGCCGCAGCCCAGGTGTTGAACACTGAAGCTTTCTTT.

There are a few counts of this clonotype. The chain recombines TRBV20-1 with TRBJ2-7; 15 bases agree with TRBD2. The CDR3 has 15 amino acids. J gave up 7 bases and V 6 bases, and 10 bases lay outside the gene matches. Germline CDR1 and CDR2: DFQATT and SNEGSKA (reference sequence). In DNA form, the CDR3 reads TGCAGTGCCTCTGGGGGACTAGCGGGGGGAAAGGAGCAGTACTTC. Its translation is CSASGGLAGGKEQYF.

This clonotype was seen more than once but under ten times. V usage is TRBV24-1 and J usage is TRBJ1-2; D is unclear. There are 13 residues in the CDR3. CDR1 KGHDR and CDR2 SFDVKD come from the germline V gene. The V end was cut by 6 bases, the J end by 2 bases, with 9 bases between. In nucleotides, the CDR3 is TGTGCCACCAGTTCCGACGGAAACTATGGCTACACCTTC. This translates into CATSSDGNYGYTF.

J is TRBJ1-1 and V is TRBV20-1; 7 bases match TRBD1. The junction had 9 bases not matched to a gene; V was cut back by 4 bases and J by 1 base. This CDR3 comprises 15 residues. Germline-derived CDR1 and CDR2 are DFQATT and SNEGSKA (reference sequence). For the CDR3, the DNA is TGCAGTGCTATGGGACAGAGGAGGGGGAACACTGAAGCTTTCTTT. Its protein product is CSAMGQRRGNTEAFF.

This clonotype has only one observation. The chain carries TRBV2 and TRBJ1-2, with D unclear. Trimming took 7 bases from V and 6 from J, leaving 12 bases between them. The CDR3 is 12 residues long. The germline gives CDR1 SNHLY, CDR2 FYNNEI. CDR3 sequence: CASMPDADGYTF. In DNA, the CDR3 is TGTGCCAGCATGCCGGACGCTGATGGCTACACCTTC.

This chain uses TRBV5-1 with TRBJ2-1, with 7 bases lining up with TRBD2. Per the germline V gene, CDR1 is SGHRS and CDR2 is YFSETQ. V lost 7 bases, J lost 7 bases, and 14 bases stayed unmatched. This CDR3 comprises 15 residues. CDR3 in DNA: TGCGCCAGCGGACTAGTCGTTAGTGGGCCGAATGAGCAGTTCTTC. Translating it yields CASGLVVSGPNEQFF.

A single count supports this clonotype. The rearrangement links TRBV7-2 to TRBJ2-1; TRBD1 is a possible D gene (6 bases). Germline CDR1 SGHTA, CDR2 FQGNSA. Trimming removed 6 bases at V and 0 bases at J, with 18 bases between. The CDR3 is made up of 17 amino acids. CDR3 region: CTSSIPPDRSSYNEQFF. In DNA, the CDR3 is TGTACCAGCAGTATACCTCCGGACAGAAGCTCCTACAATGAGCAGTTCTTC.

The rearrangement links TRBV11-2 to TRBJ2-7; D may be TRBD2 (7 bases). Germline V gene lookup returns CDR1 SGHAT and CDR2 FQNNGV. V was trimmed by 5 bases and J by 3 bases, leaving 20 bases between them. This CDR3 comprises 16 residues. CDR3 residues: CASSPRMRGPLYEQYF. DNA of the CDR3: TGTGCCAGCAGCCCCCGTATGCGGGGGCCCCTCTACGAGCAGTACTTC.

This clonotype was counted a few times. The rearrangement joins TRBV4-1 to TRBJ2-1; D remains ambiguous. The CDR3 sequence is 14 residues long. Germline V CDR1 and CDR2: MGHRA, YSYEKL. V lost 1 base and J lost 4, with 8 bases in between. The CDR3 DNA is TGCGCCAGCAGCCAAGTAGGCCCTTACAATGAGCAGTTCTTC. Protein product: CASSQVGPYNEQFF.

There are many counts of this clonotype. V usage is TRBV10-3 and J usage is TRBJ2-1; 14 positions agree with TRBD2. Germline CDR1 ENHRY, CDR2 SYGVKD. With V trimmed by 7 bases and J by 7 bases, 6 bases remained unmatched. This CDR3 region has 15 residues. DNA of the CDR3: TGTGCCATCAAGGGACTAGCGGGGGTTAAGAATGAGCAGTTCTTC. This codes for CAIKGLAGVKNEQFF.

A few counts support this clonotype. The chain uses TRBV4-2 and TRBJ2-2; no clear D gene. V was cut by 1 base and J by 8 bases, with 11 bases left in between. The CDR3 consists of 14 residues. Germline V gives CDR1 LGHNA, CDR2 YNFKEQ. CDR3 nucleotides: TGTGCCAGCAGCCAAGTTGGAGCCGGGGGGGAGCTGTTTTTT. This encodes CASSQVGAGGELFF.

At least ten counts were recorded for this clonotype. This rearrangement joins TRBV5-1 to TRBJ1-2, with TRBD1 matching over 9 bases. The CDR3 spans 14 residues. V lost 0 bases, J lost 5 bases, and 2 bases stayed unmatched. The germline gives CDR1 SGHRS, CDR2 YFSETQ. CDR3 sequence: CASSLAGTGYGYTF. The CDR3 DNA sequence: TGCGCCAGCAGCTTGGCCGGGACAGGGTATGGCTACACCTTC.